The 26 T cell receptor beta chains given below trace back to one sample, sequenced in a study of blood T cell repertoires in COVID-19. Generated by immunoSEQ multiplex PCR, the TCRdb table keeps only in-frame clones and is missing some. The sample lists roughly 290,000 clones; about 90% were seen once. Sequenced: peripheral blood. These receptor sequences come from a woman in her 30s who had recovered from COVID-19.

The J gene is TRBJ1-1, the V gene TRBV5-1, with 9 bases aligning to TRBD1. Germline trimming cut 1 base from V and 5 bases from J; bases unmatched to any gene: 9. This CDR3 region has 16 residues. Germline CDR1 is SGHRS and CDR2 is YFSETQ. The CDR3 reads CASSLRTGAFRTEAFF. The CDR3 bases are TGCGCCAGCAGCTTGAGGACAGGGGCTTTTAGGACTGAAGCTTTCTTT.

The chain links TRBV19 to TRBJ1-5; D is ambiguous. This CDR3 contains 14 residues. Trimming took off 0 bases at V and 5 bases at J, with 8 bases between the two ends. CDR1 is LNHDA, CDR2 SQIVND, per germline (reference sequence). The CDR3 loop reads CASSIDTGDQPQHF. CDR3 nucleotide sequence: TGTGCCAGTAGTATAGATACGGGTGATCAGCCCCAGCATTTT.

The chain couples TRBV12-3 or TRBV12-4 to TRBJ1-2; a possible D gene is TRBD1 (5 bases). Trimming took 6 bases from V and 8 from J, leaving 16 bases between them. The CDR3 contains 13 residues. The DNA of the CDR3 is TGTGCCAGCAGGACGCAGGGTGGTTTGGGCTACACCTTC. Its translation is CASRTQGGLGYTF.

In DNA form, the CDR3 reads TGCGCCAGCAGCCGGGGGGACAGGGATGAAGGCTACACCTTC. It translates to CASSRGDRDEGYTF. The rearrangement uses TRBV4-3 and TRBJ1-2, with 9 bases that match TRBD1. V trimming: 4 bases; J trimming: 8 bases; junction bases outside the gene matches: 8. The germline CDR1 and CDR2 sequences are LGHNA and YSLEER. This CDR3 has 14 residues.

In DNA form, the CDR3 reads TGTGCCGGGGGGGCCGACCCAGGCACAGATACGCAGTATTTT. It specifies CAGGADPGTDTQYF. V is TRBV7-9 and J is TRBJ2-3; D possibly corresponds to TRBD2 (7 bases). The length of the CDR3 is 14 residues. Trimming shortened V by 11 bases and J by 1 base, and 16 bases separated the two germline ends. Germline loops: CDR1 SEHNR, CDR2 FQNEAQ (reference sequence).

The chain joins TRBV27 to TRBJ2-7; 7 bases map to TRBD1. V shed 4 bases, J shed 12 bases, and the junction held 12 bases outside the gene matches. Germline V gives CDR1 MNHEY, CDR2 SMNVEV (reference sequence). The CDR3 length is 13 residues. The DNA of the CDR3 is TGTGCCAGCAGTTCAAAGCACGACAGGGTTATGTACTTC. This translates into CASSSKHDRVMYF.

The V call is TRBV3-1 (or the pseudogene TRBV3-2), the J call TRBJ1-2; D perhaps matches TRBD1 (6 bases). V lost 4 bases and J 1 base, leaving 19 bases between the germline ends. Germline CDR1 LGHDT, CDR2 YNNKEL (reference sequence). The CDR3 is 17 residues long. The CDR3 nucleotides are TGTGCCAGCAGCCCTCGTCCCGGGGGGCGAAGTAACTATGGCTACACCTTC. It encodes CASSPRPGGRSNYGYTF.

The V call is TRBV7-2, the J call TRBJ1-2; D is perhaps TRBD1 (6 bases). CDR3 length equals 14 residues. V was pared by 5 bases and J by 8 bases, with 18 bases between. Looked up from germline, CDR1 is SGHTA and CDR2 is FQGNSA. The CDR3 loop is CASSERDMSLGYTF. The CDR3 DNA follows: TGTGCCAGCAGCGAGCGGGACATGTCTCTCGGCTACACCTTC.

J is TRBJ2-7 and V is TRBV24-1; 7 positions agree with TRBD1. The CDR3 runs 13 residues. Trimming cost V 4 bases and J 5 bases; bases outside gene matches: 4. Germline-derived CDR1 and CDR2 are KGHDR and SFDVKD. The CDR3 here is CATSDLGGDEQYF. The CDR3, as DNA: TGTGCCACCAGTGACTTAGGGGGCGACGAGCAGTACTTC.

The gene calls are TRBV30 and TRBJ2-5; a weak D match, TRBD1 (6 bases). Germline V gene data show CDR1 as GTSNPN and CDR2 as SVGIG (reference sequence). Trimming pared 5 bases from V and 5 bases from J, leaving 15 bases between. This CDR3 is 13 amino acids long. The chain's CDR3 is CAWGRQAAETQYF. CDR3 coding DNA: TGTGCCTGGGGTAGACAGGCGGCGGAGACCCAGTACTTC.

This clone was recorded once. The CDR3 nucleotides are TGTGCCAGCAGCCAAACGACAGGGGCTGGGGCCAACGTCCTGACTTTC. Translation: CASSQTTGAGANVLTF. This rearrangement joins TRBV28 to TRBJ2-6; 8 bases match TRBD1. Unmatched junction bases numbered 6, after V lost 6 bases and J lost 2 bases. The germline gives CDR1 MDHEN, CDR2 SYDVKM. The CDR3 is 16 amino acids.

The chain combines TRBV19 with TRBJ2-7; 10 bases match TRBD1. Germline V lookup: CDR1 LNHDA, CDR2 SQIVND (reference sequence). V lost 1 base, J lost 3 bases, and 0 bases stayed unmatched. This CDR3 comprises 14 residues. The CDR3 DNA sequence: TGTGCCAGTAGTATAGGGGACAGGGGCTACGAGCAGTACTTC. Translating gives CASSIGDRGYEQYF.

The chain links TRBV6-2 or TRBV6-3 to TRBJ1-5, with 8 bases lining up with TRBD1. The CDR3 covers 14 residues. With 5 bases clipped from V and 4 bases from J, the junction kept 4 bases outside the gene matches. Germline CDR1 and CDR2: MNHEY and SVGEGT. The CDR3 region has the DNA TGTGCCAGCAGTCAGGGGGCTCGAAATCAGCCCCAGCATTTT. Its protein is CASSQGARNQPQHF.

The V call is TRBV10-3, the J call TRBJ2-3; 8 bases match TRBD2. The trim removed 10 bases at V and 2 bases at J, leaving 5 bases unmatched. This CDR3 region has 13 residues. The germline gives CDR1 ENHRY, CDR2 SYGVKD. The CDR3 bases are TGTGCCACAACGGGGGGGTTCACAGATACGCAGTATTTT. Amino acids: CATTGGFTDTQYF.

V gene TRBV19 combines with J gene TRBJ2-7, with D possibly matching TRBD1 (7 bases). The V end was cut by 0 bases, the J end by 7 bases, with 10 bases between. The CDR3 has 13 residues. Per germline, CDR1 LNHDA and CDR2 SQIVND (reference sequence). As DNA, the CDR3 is TGTGCCAGTAGTATAGAAGCAGGGGGGGAGCAGTACTTC. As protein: CASSIEAGGEQYF.

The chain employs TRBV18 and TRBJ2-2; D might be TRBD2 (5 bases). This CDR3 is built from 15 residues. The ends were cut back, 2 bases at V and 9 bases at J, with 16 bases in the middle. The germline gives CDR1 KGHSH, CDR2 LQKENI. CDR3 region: CASSPSRNIARELFF. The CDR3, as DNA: TGTGCCAGCTCACCATCCCGGAATATAGCGAGGGAGCTGTTTTTT. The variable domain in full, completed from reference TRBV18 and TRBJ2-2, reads NAGVMQNPRHLVRRRGQEARLRCSPMKGHSHVYWYRQLPEEGLKFMVYLQKENIIDESGMPKERFSAEFPKEGPSILRIQQVVRGDSAAYFCASSPSRNIARELFFGEGSRLTVL.

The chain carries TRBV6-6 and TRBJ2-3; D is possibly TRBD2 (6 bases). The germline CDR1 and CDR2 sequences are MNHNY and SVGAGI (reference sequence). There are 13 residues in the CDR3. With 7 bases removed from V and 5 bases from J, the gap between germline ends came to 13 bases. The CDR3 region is CASNEASEDTQYF. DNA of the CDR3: TGTGCCAGCAACGAGGCTAGCGAAGATACGCAGTATTTT.

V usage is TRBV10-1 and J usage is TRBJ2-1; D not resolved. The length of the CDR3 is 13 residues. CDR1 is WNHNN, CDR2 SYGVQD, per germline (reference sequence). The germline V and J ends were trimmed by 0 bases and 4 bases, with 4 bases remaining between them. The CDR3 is CASSESEYNEQFF. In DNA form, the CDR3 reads TGCGCCAGCAGTGAGTCAGAGTACAATGAGCAGTTCTTC.

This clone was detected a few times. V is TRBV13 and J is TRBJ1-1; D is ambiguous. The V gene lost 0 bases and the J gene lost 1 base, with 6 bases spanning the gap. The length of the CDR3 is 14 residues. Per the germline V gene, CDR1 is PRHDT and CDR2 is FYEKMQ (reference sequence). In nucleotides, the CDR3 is TGTGCCAGCAGCTTAGGCCGGGGGAACACTGAAGCTTTCTTT. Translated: CASSLGRGNTEAFF.

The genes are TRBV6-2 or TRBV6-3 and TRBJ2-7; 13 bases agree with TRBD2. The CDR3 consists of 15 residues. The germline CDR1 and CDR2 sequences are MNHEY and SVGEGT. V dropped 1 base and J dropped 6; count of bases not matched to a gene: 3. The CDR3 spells CASSYYRTSGSEQYF. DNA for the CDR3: TGTGCCAGCAGTTACTATCGGACTAGCGGGAGCGAGCAGTACTTC.

CDR3 sequence: CASSLQGEVYGYTF. The CDR3 coding sequence is TGTGCCAGCAGTCTGCAGGGGGAGGTCTATGGCTACACCTTC. The chain combines TRBV7-2 with TRBJ1-2; 7 bases line up with TRBD1. Trimming cost V 6 bases and J 4 bases; bases outside gene matches: 8. The CDR3 length is 14 residues. Looked up from germline, CDR1 is SGHTA and CDR2 is FQGNSA. Full variable domain (remainder filled in from reference TRBV7-2 and TRBJ1-2): GAGVSQSPSNKVTEKGKDVELRCDPISGHTALYWYRQSLGQGLEFLIYFQGNSAPDKSGLPSDRFSAERTGGSVSTLTIQRTQQEDSAVYLCASSLQGEVYGYTFGSGTRLTVV.

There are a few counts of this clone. As DNA, the CDR3 is TGCGCCAGCAGCTTGGCGGACAGCTCTGGAAACACCATATATTTT. The encoded protein is CASSLADSSGNTIYF. The chain recombines TRBV5-1 with TRBJ1-3; possibly TRBD1 for D (6 bases). The CDR3 covers 15 residues. V was cut by 0 bases and J by 0 bases, with 7 bases left in between. Germline CDR1 and CDR2: SGHRS and YFSETQ.

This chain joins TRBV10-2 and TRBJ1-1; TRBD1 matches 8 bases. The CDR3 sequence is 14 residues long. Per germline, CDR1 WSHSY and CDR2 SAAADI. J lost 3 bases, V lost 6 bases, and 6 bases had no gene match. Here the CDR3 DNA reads TGCGCCAGCAGCCGGACAGGGACGGACACTGAAGCTTTCTTT. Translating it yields CASSRTGTDTEAFF.

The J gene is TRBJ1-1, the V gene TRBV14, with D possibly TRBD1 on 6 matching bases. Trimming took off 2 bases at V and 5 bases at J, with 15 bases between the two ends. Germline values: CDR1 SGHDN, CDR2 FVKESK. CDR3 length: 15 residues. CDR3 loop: CASSQRGQTKTEAFF. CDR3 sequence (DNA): TGTGCCAGCAGCCAACGAGGACAGACAAAGACTGAAGCTTTCTTT.

This CDR3 reads CASSLESSGILAKNIQYF. The CDR3, as DNA: TGTGCCAGCAGCTTGGAGTCTAGCGGGATACTAGCCAAAAACATTCAGTACTTC. V and J are TRBV5-6 and TRBJ2-4; 9 bases fit TRBD2. V shed 0 bases, J shed 0 bases, and the junction held 7 bases outside the gene matches. Germline V lookup: CDR1 SGHDT, CDR2 YYEEEE. The CDR3 covers 18 residues. Looking up the rest from reference TRBV5-6 and TRBJ2-4 gives the full variable domain: DAGVTQSPTHLIKTRGQQVTLRCSPKSGHDTVSWYQQALGQGPQFIFQYYEEEERQRGNFPDRFSGHQFPNYSSELNVNALLLGDSALYLCASSLESSGILAKNIQYFGAGTRLSVL.

This chain's CDR3 is CASSPRLGLNTGELFF. In DNA, the CDR3 is TGTGCCAGCAGCCCGAGACTCGGACTGAACACCGGGGAGCTGTTTTTT. J is TRBJ2-2 and V is TRBV7-9, with a weak D call TRBD2 (5 bases). Trimming cost V 5 bases and J 1 base, with 14 bases left between them. Germline loops: CDR1 SEHNR, CDR2 FQNEAQ (reference sequence). This CDR3 has 16 residues.